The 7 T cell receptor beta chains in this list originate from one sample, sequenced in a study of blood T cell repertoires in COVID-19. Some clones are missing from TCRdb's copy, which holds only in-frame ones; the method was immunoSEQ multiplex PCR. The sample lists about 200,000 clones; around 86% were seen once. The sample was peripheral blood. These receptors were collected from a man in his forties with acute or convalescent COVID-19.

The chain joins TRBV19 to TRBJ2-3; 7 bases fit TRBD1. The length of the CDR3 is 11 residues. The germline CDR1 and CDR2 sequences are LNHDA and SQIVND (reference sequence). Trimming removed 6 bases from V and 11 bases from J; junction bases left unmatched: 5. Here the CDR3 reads CASRWGQLQYF. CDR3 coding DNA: TGTGCCAGTAGATGGGGACAGTTGCAGTATTTT.

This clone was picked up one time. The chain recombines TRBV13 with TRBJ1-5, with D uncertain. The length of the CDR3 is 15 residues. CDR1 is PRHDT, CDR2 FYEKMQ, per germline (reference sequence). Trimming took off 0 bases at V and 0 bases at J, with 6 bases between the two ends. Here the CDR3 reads CASSLGLYSNQPQHF. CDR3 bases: TGTGCCAGCAGCTTAGGCCTGTATAGCAATCAGCCCCAGCATTTT. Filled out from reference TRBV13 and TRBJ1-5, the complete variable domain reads AAGVIQSPRHLIKEKRETATLKCYPIPRHDTVYWYQQGPGQDPQFLISFYEKMQSDKGSIPDRFSAQQFSDYHSELNMSSLELGDSALYFCASSLGLYSNQPQHFGDGTRLSIL.

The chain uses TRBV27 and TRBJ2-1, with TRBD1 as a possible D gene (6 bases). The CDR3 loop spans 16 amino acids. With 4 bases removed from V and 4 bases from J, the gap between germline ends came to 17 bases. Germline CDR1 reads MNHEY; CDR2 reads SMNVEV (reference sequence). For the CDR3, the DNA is TGTGCCAGCAGTTCTGAACAGGGAAATATATACAATGAGCAGTTCTTC. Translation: CASSSEQGNIYNEQFF.

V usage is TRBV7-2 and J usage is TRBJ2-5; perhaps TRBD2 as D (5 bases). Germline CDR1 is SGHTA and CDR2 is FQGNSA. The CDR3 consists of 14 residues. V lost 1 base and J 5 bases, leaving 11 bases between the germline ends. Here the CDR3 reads CASSLEGRGETQYF. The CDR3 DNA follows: TGTGCCAGCAGCTTAGAGGGCCGCGGGGAGACCCAGTACTTC.

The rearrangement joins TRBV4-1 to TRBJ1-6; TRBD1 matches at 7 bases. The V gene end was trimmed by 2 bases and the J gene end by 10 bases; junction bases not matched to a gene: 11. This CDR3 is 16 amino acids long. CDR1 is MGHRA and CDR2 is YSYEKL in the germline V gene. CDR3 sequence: CASSQYGNRGTSPLHF. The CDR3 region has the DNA TGCGCCAGCAGCCAATACGGGAACAGGGGCACCTCACCCCTCCACTTT.

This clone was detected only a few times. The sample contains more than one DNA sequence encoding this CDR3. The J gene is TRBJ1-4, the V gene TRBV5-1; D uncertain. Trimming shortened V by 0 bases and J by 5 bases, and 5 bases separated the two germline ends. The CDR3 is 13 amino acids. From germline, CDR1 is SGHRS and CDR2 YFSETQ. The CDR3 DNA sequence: TGCGCCAGCAGCTTGGGTTCGAATGAAAAACTGTTTTTT. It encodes CASSLGSNEKLFF.

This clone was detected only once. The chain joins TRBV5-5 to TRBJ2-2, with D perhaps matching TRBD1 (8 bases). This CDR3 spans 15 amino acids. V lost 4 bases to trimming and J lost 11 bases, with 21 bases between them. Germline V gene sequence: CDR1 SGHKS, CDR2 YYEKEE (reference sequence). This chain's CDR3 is CASSLRQGRESELFF. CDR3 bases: TGTGCCAGCAGCCTAAGACAGGGGAGGGAATCAGAGCTGTTTTTT. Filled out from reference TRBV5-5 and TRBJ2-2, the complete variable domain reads DAGVTQSPTHLIKTRGQQVTLRCSPISGHKSVSWYQQVLGQGPQFIFQYYEKEERGRGNFPDRFSARQFPNYSSELNVNALLLGDSALYLCASSLRQGRESELFFGEGSRLTVL.